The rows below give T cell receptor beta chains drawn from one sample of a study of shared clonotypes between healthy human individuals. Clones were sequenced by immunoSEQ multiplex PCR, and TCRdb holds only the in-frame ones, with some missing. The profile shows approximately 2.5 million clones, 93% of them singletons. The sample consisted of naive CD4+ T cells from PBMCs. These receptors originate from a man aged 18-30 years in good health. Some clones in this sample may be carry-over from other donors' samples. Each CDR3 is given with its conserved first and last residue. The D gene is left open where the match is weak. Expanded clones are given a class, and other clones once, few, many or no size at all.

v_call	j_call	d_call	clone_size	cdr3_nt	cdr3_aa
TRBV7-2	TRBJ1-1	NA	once	TGTGCCAGCAGGTTGCCGGGACAGAACACTGAAGCTTTCTTT	CASRLPGQNTEAFF
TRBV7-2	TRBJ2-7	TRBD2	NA	TGTGCCAGCACCTTAAGCCCCAGCGGGAGTTCCTACGAGCAGTACTTC	CASTLSPSGSSYEQYF
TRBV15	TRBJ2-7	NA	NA	TGTGCCACCAGCATGCCGCAGGGTAGAGAGCAGTACTTC	CATSMPQGREQYF
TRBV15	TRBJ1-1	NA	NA	TGTGCCACCAGGGTGTCTGGAGACACTGAAGCTTTCTTT	CATRVSGDTEAFF
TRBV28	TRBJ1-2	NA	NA	TGTGCCAGCAGTTTAAAGGGGTTCCGCGGCTACACCTTC	CASSLKGFRGYTF
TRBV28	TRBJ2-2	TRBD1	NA	TGTGCCAGCGGACAGGAGAACACCGGGGAGCTGTTTTTT	CASGQENTGELFF
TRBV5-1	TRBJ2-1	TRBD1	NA	TGCGCCAGCTACCATGAAAAGGGACAGGGAAGATCCTACAATGAGCAGTTCTTC	CASYHEKGQGRSYNEQFF
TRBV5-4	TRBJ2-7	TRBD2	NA	TGTGCCAGCAGCTTGGGCGGGAGAGACTACGAGCAGTACTTC	CASSLGGRDYEQYF
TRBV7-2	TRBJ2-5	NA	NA	TGTGCCAGCAGCTTAGTTCCAGGGGTTCAGGAGACCCAGTACTTC	CASSLVPGVQETQYF
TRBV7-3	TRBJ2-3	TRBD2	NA	TGTGCCAGCAGCTATCTAGCGGGGCAAGATACGCAGTATTTT	CASSYLAGQDTQYF
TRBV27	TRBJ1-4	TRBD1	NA	TGTGCCAGCAGCCAAAGGGGCACAGGGGGCAACCTCCGTGAAAAACTGTTTTTT	CASSQRGTGGNLREKLFF
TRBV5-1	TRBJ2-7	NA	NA	TGCGCCAGCAGCTCTCCCCAGGAAACCTCGAAGGCCTACGAGCAGTACTTC	CASSSPQETSKAYEQYF
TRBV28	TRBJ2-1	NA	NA	TGTGCCAGCAGCGTACAGGGTGAGCAGTTCTTC	CASSVQGEQFF
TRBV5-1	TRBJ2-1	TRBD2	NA	TGCGCCAGCAGCTTGAAGGGACTAGCGGACAATGAGCAGTTCTTC	CASSLKGLADNEQFF
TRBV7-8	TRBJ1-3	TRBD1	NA	TGTGCCAGCAGCCAGGAGGGGGCCTCTGGAAACACCATATATTTT	CASSQEGASGNTIYF
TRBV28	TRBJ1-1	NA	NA	TGTGCCAGCAGTTTATCAGGGCTGGGCACTGAAGCTTTCTTT	CASSLSGLGTEAFF
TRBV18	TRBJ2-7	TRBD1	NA	TGTGCCAGCTCACTAGGACAGGGCAACTACGAGCAGTACTTC	CASSLGQGNYEQYF
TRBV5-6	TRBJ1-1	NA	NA	TGTGCCAGCAGCTTGGACCCCCGGGGGCTGAACACTGAAGCTTTCTTT	CASSLDPRGLNTEAFF
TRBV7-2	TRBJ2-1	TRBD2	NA	TGTGCCAGCAGCGGCGGGACTAGCGGCCCGTTAGGGCAGCAGTTCTTC	CASSGGTSGPLGQQFF
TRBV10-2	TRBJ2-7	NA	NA	TGCGCCAGCAGTGAGTCCCGGGCGAGCGGGACATACGAGCAGTACTTC	CASSESRASGTYEQYF
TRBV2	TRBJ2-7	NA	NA	TGTGCCAGCACTCGACAGGTCGGGAGCTCCTACGAGCAGTACTTC	CASTRQVGSSYEQYF
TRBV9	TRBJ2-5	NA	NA	TGTGCCAGCAGCGTATTCCAGGGGGAGACCCAGTACTTC	CASSVFQGETQYF
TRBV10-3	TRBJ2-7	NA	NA	TGTGCCATCAGTAGCGGAAGCTCCTACGAGCAGTACTTC	CAISSGSSYEQYF
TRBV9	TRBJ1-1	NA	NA	TGTGCCAGCAGCGTAGCCCCTGGCACTGAAGCTTTCTTT	CASSVAPGTEAFF
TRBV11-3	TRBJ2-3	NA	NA	TGTGCCAGCCCCTGTAGATTCGCAGATACGCAGTATTTT	CASPCRFADTQYF
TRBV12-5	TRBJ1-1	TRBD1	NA	TGTGCTAGTGGTCCTGGGGACAGGGGACGAACTGAAGCTTTCTTT	CASGPGDRGRTEAFF
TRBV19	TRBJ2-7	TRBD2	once	TGTGCCAGTAGTGCCGCTAGCGGGAAACCCTACGAGCAGTACTTC	CASSAASGKPYEQYF
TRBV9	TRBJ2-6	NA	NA	TGTGCCAGCAGCCCAGAAAACAGGGACCACGTCCTGACTTTC	CASSPENRDHVLTF
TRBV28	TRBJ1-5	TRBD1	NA	TGTGCCAGCAGTATAGGGACAGTTATTAGCAATCAGCCCCAGCATTTT	CASSIGTVISNQPQHF
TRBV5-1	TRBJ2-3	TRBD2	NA	TGCGCCAGCAGCCGCTTTAGCGGGGAAACAGATACGCAGTATTTT	CASSRFSGETDTQYF
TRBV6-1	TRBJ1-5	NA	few	TGTGCCAGCAGGGCCCGATTAGGGGCTCAGCCCCAGCATTTT	CASRARLGAQPQHF
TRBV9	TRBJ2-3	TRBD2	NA	TGTGCCAGCAGCGCCTCACTAGCGGGAGTAGATACGCAGTATTTT	CASSASLAGVDTQYF
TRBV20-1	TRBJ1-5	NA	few	TGCAGTGCTAGTTTTGGAACGTCCCAGCATTTT	CSASFGTSQHF
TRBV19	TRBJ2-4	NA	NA	TGTGCCAGTAGTATTATGACAGGACCCCAGTTCATTCAGTACTTC	CASSIMTGPQFIQYF
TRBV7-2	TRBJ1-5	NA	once	TGTGCCAGCAGCTTAGTTCCAGCGTTCAATCAGCCCCAGCATTTT	CASSLVPAFNQPQHF